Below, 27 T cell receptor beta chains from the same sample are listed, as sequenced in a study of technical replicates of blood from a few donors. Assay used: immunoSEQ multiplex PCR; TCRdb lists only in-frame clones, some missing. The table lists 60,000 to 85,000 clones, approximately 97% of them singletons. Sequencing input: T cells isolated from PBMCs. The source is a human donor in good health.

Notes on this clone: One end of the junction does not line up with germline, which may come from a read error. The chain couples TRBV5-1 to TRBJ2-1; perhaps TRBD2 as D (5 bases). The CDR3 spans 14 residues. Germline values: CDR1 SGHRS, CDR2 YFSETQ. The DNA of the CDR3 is TGCGCCACCAGCCAAAGTTCTGGACTTAATGAGCAGTTCTTC. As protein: CATSQSSGLNEQFF.

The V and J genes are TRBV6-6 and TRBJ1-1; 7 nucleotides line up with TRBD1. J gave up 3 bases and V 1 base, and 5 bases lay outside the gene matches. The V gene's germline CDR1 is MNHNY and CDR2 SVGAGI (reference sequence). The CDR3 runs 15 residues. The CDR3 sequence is CASSYLTGLDTEAFF. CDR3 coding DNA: TGTGCCAGCAGTTACTTGACAGGGTTGGACACTGAAGCTTTCTTT.

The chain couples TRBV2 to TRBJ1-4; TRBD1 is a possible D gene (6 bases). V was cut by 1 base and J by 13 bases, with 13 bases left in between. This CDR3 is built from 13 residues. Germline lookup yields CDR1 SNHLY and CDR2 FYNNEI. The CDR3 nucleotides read TGTGCCAGCAGTGAAGAACAGGGAGGGAGACTGTTTTTT. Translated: CASSEEQGGRLFF.

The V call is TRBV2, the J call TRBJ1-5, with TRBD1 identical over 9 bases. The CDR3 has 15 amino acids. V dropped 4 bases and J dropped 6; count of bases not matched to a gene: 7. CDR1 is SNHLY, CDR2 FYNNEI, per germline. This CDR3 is CASSGYTTGGQPQHF. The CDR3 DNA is TGTGCCAGCAGTGGATACACGACAGGGGGTCAGCCCCAGCATTTT. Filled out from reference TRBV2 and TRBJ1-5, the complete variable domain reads EPEVTQTPSHQVTQMGQEVILRCVPISNHLYFYWYRQILGQKVEFLVSFYNNEISEKSEIFDDQFSVERPDGSNFTLKIRSTKLEDSAMYFCASSGYTTGGQPQHFGDGTRLSIL.

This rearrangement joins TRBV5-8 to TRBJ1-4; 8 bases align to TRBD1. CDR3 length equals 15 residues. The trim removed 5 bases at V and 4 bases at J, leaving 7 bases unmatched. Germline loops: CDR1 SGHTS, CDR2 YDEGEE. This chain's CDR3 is CASRDGQGYNEKLFF. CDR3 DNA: TGTGCCAGCAGGGATGGACAGGGATATAATGAAAAACTGTTTTTT. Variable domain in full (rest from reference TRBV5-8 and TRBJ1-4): EAGVTQSPTHLIKTRGQQATLRCSPISGHTSVYWYQQALGLGLQFLLWYDEGEERNRGNFPPRFSGRQFPNYSSELNVNALELEDSALYLCASRDGQGYNEKLFFGSGTQLSVL.

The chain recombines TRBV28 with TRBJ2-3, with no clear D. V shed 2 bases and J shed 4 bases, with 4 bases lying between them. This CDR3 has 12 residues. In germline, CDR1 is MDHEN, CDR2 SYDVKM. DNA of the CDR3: TGTGCCAGCAGTTTAGCGGCAGATACGCAGTATTTT. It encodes CASSLAADTQYF.

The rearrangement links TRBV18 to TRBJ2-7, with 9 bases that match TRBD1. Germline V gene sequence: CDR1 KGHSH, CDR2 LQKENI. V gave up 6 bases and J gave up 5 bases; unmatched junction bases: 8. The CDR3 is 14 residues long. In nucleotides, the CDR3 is TGTGCCAGCTCGCCTCGGACAGGGGAGAACGAGCAGTACTTC. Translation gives CASSPRTGENEQYF.

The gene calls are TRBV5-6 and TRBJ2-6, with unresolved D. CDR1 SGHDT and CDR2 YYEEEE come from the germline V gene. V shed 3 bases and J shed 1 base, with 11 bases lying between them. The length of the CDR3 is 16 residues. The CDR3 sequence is CASSSPMISGANVLTF. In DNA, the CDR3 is TGTGCCAGCAGCTCACCTATGATTTCTGGGGCCAACGTCCTGACTTTC.

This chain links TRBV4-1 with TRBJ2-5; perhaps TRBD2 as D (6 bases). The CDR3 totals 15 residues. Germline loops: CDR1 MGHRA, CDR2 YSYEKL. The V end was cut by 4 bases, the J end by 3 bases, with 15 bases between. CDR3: CASSRVGWREETQYF. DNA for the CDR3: TGCGCCAGCAGCCGCGTAGGGTGGAGGGAAGAGACCCAGTACTTC.

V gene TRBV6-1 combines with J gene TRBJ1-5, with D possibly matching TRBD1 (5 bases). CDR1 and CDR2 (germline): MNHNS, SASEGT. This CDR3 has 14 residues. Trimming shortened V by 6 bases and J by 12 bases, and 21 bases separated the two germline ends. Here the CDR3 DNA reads TGTGCCAGCAGACCTACACCCGGGGGGAGGGTCCAGCATTTT. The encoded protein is CASRPTPGGRVQHF.

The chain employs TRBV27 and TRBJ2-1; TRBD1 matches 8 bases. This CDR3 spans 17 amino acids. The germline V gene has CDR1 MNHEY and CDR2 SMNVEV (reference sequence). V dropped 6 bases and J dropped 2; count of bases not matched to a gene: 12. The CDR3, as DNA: TGTGCCAGCAGGGACTGGACAGGGAATACTGCCTACAATGAGCAGTTCTTC. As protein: CASRDWTGNTAYNEQFF.

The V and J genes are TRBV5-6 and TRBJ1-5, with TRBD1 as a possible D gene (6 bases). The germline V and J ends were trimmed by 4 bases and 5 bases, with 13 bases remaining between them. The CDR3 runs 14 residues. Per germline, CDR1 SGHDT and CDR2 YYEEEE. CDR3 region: CASSPGAGYQPQHF. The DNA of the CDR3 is TGTGCCAGCAGCCCAGGGGCGGGCTATCAGCCCCAGCATTTT. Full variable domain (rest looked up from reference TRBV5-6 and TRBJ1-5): DAGVTQSPTHLIKTRGQQVTLRCSPKSGHDTVSWYQQALGQGPQFIFQYYEEEERQRGNFPDRFSGHQFPNYSSELNVNALLLGDSALYLCASSPGAGYQPQHFGDGTRLSIL.

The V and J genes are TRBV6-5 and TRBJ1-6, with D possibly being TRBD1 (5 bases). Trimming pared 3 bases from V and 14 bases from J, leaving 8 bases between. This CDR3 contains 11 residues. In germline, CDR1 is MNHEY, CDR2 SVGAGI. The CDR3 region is CASSYGGTLHF. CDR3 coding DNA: TGTGCCAGCAGTTATGGGGGGACCCTCCACTTT.

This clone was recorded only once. This chain's CDR3 is CASSIERSKLFF. As DNA, the CDR3 is TGTGCCAGCAGCATAGAGAGGTCCAAACTGTTTTTT. The rearrangement uses TRBV7-9 and TRBJ1-4; no clear D gene. Looked up from germline, CDR1 is SEHNR and CDR2 is FQNEAQ (reference sequence). The CDR3 totals 12 residues. The V end lost 5 bases, the J end lost 11 bases, and 12 bases lay between the germline ends.

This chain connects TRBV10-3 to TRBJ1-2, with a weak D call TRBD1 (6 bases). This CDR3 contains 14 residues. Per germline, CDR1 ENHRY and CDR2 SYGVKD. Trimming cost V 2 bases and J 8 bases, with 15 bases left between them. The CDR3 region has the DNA TGTGCCATCAGTGAGCGAATGGACAGCGAAGGCTACACCTTC. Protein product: CAISERMDSEGYTF.

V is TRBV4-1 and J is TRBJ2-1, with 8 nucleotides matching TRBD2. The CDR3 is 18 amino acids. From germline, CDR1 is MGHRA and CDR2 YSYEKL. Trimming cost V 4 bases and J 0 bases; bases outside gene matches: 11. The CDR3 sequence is CASSPESGGPSSYNEQFF. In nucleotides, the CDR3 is TGCGCCAGCAGCCCCGAGAGCGGGGGCCCGAGCTCCTACAATGAGCAGTTCTTC.

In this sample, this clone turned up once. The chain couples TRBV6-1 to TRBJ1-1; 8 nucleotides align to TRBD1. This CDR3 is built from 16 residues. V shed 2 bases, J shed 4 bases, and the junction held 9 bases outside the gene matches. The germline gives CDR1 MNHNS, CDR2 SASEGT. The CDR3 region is CASSEWAGGMITEAFF. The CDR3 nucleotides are TGTGCCAGCAGTGAATGGGCAGGGGGCATGATCACTGAAGCTTTCTTT.

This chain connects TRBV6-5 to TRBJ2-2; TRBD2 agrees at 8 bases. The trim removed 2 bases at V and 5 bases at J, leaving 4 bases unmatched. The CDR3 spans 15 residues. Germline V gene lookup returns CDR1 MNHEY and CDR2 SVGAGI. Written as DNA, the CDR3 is TGTGCCAGCAGTTACCCCCGGGAGGGGACCGGGGAGCTGTTTTTT. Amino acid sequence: CASSYPREGTGELFF.

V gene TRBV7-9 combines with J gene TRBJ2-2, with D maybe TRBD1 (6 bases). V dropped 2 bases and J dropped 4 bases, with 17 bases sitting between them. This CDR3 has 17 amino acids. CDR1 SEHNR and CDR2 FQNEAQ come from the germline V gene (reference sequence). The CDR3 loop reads CASSLIAGARRTGELFF. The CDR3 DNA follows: TGTGCCAGCAGCTTAATAGCAGGGGCCCGGCGCACCGGGGAGCTGTTTTTT.

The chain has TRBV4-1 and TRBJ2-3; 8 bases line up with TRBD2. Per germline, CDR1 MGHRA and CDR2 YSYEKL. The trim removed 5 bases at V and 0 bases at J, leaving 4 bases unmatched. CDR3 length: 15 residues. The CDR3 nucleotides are TGCGCCAGCAGCGATCAGCGGGGGAGCACAGATACGCAGTATTTT. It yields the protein CASSDQRGSTDTQYF.

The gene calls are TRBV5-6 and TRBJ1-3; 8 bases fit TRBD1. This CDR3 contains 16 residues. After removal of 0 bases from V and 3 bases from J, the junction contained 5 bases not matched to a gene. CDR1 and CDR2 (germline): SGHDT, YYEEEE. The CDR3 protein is CASSLVRTGIGNTIYF. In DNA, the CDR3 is TGTGCCAGCAGCTTGGTCAGGACAGGGATTGGAAACACCATATATTTT.

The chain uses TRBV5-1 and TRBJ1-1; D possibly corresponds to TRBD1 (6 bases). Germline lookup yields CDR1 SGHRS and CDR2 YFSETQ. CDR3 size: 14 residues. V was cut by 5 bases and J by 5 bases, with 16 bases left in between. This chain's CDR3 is CASRQTGRGTEAFF. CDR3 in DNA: TGCGCCAGCAGACAAACAGGGAGAGGGACTGAAGCTTTCTTT.

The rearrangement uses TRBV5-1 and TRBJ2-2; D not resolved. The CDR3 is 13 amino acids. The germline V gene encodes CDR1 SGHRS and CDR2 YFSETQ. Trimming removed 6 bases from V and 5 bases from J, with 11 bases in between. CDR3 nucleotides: TGCGCCAGCAATCCGACTTTTACCGGGGAGCTGTTTTTT. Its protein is CASNPTFTGELFF.

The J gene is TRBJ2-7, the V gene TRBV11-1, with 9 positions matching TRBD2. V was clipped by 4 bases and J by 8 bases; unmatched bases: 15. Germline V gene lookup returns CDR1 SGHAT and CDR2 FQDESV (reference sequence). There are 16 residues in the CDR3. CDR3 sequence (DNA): TGTGCCAGCAGCTCGTCCAGCGGGAGGCTATCTACGAAGCAGTACTTC. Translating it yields CASSSSSGRLSTKQYF.

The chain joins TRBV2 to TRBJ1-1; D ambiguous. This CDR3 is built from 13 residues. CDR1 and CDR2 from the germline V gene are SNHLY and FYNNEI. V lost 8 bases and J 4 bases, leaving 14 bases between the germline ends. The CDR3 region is CASFRSGGTEAFF. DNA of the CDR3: TGTGCCAGCTTCCGGTCCGGTGGCACTGAAGCTTTCTTT.

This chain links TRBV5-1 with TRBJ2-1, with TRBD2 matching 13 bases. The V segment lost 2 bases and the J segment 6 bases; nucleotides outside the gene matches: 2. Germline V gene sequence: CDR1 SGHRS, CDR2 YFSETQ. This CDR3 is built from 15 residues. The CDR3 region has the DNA TGCGCCAGCAGCTTCACTAGCGGGAGGGCCAATGAGCAGTTCTTC. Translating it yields CASSFTSGRANEQFF. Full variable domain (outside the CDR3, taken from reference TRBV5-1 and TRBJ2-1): KAGVTQTPRYLIKTRGQQVTLSCSPISGHRSVSWYQQTPGQGLQFLFEYFSETQRNKGNFPGRFSGRQFSNSRSEMNVSTLELGDSALYLCASSFTSGRANEQFFGPGTRLTVL.

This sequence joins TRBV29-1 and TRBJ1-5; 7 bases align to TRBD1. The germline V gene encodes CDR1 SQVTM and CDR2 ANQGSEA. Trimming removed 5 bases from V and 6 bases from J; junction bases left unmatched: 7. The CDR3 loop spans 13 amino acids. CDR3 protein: CSVSLTGSQPQHF. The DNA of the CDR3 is TGCAGCGTTAGTTTGACAGGGAGTCAGCCCCAGCATTTT.